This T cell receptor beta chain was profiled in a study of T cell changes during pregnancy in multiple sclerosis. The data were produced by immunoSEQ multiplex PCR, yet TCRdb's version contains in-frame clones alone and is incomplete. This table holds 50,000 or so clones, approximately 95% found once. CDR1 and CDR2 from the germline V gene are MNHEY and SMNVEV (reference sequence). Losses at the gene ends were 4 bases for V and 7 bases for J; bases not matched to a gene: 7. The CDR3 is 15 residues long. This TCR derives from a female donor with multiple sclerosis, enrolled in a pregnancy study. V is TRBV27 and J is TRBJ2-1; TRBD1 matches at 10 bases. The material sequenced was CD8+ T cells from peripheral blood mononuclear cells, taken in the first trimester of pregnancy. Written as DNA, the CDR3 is TGTGCCAGCAGTTCGCCGGGACAGGGGCTGAATGAGCAGTTCTTC. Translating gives CASSSPGQGLNEQFF.